Following are 13 T cell receptor beta chains from one sample sequenced in a study of blood T cell repertoires in COVID-19. The data were produced by immunoSEQ multiplex PCR, yet TCRdb's version contains in-frame clones alone and is incomplete. This table has about 190,000 clones, approximately 90% appearing once. Material for sequencing was peripheral blood. The receptors were sampled from a man under 40 with acute or convalescent COVID-19.

The chain couples TRBV28 to TRBJ1-5, with D possibly TRBD1 on 6 matching bases. This CDR3 is built from 12 residues. Germline loops: CDR1 MDHEN, CDR2 SYDVKM. V gave up 5 bases and J gave up 7 bases, with 9 bases separating them. The CDR3: CASSVGGQPQHF. The CDR3 coding sequence is TGTGCCAGCAGTGTTGGGGGCCAGCCCCAGCATTTT.

CDR3 loop: CASSLSGEKFF. The CDR3 DNA follows: TGTGCCAGCAGCTTATCAGGCGAAAAGTTCTTC. The V and J genes are TRBV7-9 and TRBJ2-1; D not certain. The CDR3 spans 11 residues. Germline V CDR1 and CDR2: SEHNR, FQNEAQ (reference sequence). Trimming stripped 2 bases from V and 14 bases from J, with 10 bases between.

The chain employs TRBV30 and TRBJ2-7; TRBD1 might be the D (6 bases). CDR3 size: 12 residues. From germline, CDR1 is GTSNPN and CDR2 SVGIG (reference sequence). V gave up 2 bases and J gave up 4 bases, with 9 bases separating them. Here the CDR3 reads CAWSLTGYEQYF. CDR3 nucleotides: TGTGCCTGGAGTTTAACAGGGTACGAGCAGTACTTC.

The chain joins TRBV6-5 to TRBJ1-2; D is unresolved. V lost 8 bases, J lost 5 bases, and 12 bases lay in between. The germline CDR1 and CDR2 sequences are MNHEY and SVGAGI. The CDR3 sequence is 12 residues long. Here the CDR3 reads CASLWAVYGYTF. The CDR3 DNA is TGTGCCAGCCTTTGGGCTGTATATGGCTACACCTTC.

V gene TRBV4-2 combines with J gene TRBJ1-6, with D perhaps matching TRBD1 (6 bases). The CDR3 totals 15 residues. V was cut by 0 bases and J by 9 bases, with 12 bases left in between. In germline, CDR1 is LGHNA, CDR2 YNFKEQ. Here the CDR3 reads CASSQDRDRTSPLHF. The CDR3, as DNA: TGTGCCAGCAGCCAAGATCGAGACAGGACTTCACCCCTCCACTTT.

The gene calls are TRBV9 and TRBJ1-1; 7 bases match TRBD1. The CDR3 is made up of 15 amino acids. The V and J ends lost 3 bases and 0 bases, in that order; junction bases with no gene match: 5. CDR1 is SGDLS, CDR2 YYNGEE, per germline. The CDR3 coding sequence is TGTGCCAGCAGCGGGGGACAGACCATGAACACTGAAGCTTTCTTT. It specifies CASSGGQTMNTEAFF.

The chain uses TRBV29-1 and TRBJ2-7, with D perhaps TRBD2 (6 bases). This CDR3 is built from 16 residues. V was pared by 6 bases and J by 5 bases, with 26 bases between. Germline CDR1 and CDR2: SQVTM and ANQGSEA. CDR3 protein: CSVTGTSAGVGHEQYF. The CDR3 DNA follows: TGCAGCGTCACCGGGACTTCTGCCGGTGTGGGGCACGAGCAGTACTTC.

The V call is TRBV18, the J call TRBJ2-1, with D perhaps TRBD2 (5 bases). The CDR3 is made up of 16 amino acids. The V gene's germline CDR1 is KGHSH and CDR2 LQKENI. Trimming took off 3 bases at V and 0 bases at J, with 12 bases between the two ends. The CDR3 bases are TGTGCCAGCTCACCGCCTGAGCGGAGCTCCTACAATGAGCAGTTCTTC. It yields the protein CASSPPERSSYNEQFF.

The chain carries TRBV6-1 and TRBJ2-7; D uncertain. Trimming took off 3 bases at V and 3 bases at J, with 6 bases between the two ends. This CDR3 has 12 amino acids. CDR1 and CDR2 from the germline V gene are MNHNS and SASEGT. CDR3 sequence reads: CASSDGGYEQYF. The CDR3 nucleotides are TGTGCCAGCAGTGATGGCGGCTACGAGCAGTACTTC.

The chain has TRBV5-1 and TRBJ2-1; 7 bases align to TRBD1. After removal of 4 bases from V and 1 base from J, the junction contained 8 bases not matched to a gene. The CDR3 runs 16 residues. Per the germline V gene, CDR1 is SGHRS and CDR2 is YFSETQ. This chain's CDR3 is CASSLRGSGSYNEQFF. CDR3 nucleotides: TGCGCCAGCAGCCTCAGGGGGAGTGGGTCCTACAATGAGCAGTTCTTC.

The V and J genes are TRBV11-3 and TRBJ1-4; D remains unclear. CDR1 and CDR2 from the germline V gene are SGHNT and YENEEA. V gave up 6 bases and J gave up 7 bases, with 15 bases separating them. This CDR3 region has 14 residues. The CDR3 sequence: CASRHRGFGEKLFF. In DNA, the CDR3 is TGTGCCAGCAGACACCGGGGTTTTGGTGAAAAACTGTTTTTT.

V gene TRBV6-1 combines with J gene TRBJ1-3; TRBD1 matches at 7 bases. V lost 0 bases, J lost 4 bases, and 6 bases stayed unmatched. CDR1 is MNHNS, CDR2 SASEGT, per germline. CDR3 size: 16 residues. The CDR3 DNA sequence: TGTGCCAGCAGTGAAGCCTACAGGGGTATCGGAAACACCATATATTTT. It specifies CASSEAYRGIGNTIYF.

This clone was detected only once. The DNA of the CDR3 is TGTGCCACCAGCAGAGATAGGGGAGGGGCCAACGTCCTGACTTTC. Protein sequence: CATSRDRGGANVLTF. The chain carries TRBV15 and TRBJ2-6; possibly TRBD1 for D (5 bases). V gave up 0 bases and J gave up 4 bases, with 7 bases separating them. The CDR3 has 15 amino acids. Germline lookup yields CDR1 LNHNV and CDR2 YYDKDF (reference sequence).